The clone carrying this T cell receptor beta chain appeared once. CDR1 is LGHNA and CDR2 is YSLEER in the germline V gene. V gave up 1 base and J gave up 5 bases, with 11 bases separating them. The CDR3 length is 14 residues. The entry originates in a study of beta chain features in type 1 diabetes. The investigators reverse transcribed all of the isolated RNA, so they sequenced expressed TCRB transcripts. Assay used: immunoSEQ multiplex PCR; TCRdb lists only in-frame clones, some missing. The table lists 200,000 to 250,000 clones, approximately 70% of them singletons. The TCR was taken from a young man in good health. The V and J genes are TRBV4-3 and TRBJ1-1, with a weak D call TRBD1 (6 bases). The sequenced material came from naive CD4+ T cells from blood. This CDR3 reads CASSQGSGDTEAFF. CDR3 DNA: TGCGCCAGCAGCCAAGGGTCAGGGGATACTGAAGCTTTCTTT.